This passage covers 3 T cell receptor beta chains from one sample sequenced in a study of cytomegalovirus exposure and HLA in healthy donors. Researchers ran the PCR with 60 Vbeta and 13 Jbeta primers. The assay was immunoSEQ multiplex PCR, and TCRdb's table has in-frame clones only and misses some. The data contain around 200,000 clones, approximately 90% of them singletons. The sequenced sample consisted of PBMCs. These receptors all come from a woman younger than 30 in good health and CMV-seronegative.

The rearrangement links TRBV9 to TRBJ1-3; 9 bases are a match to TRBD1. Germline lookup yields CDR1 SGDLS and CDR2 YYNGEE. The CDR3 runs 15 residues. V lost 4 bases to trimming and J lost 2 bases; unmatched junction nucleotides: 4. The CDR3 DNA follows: TGTGCCAGCAGCATCACAGGGGGCCCTGGAAACACCATATATTTT. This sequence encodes CASSITGGPGNTIYF.

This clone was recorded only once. For the CDR3, the DNA is TGTGCCAGCAGCATGGGACAGCATAATTCACCCCTCCACTTT. This sequence encodes CASSMGQHNSPLHF. V usage is TRBV6-5 and J usage is TRBJ1-6; the match to TRBD1 covers 7 bases. CDR1 MNHEY and CDR2 SVGAGI come from the germline V gene. The CDR3 is made up of 14 amino acids. V shed 6 bases, J shed 5 bases, and the junction held 4 bases outside the gene matches.

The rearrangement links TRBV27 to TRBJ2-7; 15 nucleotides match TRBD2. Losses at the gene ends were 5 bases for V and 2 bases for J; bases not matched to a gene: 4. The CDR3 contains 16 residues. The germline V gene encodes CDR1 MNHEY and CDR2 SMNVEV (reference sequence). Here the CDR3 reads CASSPRTSGRAYEQYF. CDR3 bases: TGTGCCAGCAGTCCCCGGACTAGCGGGAGGGCCTACGAGCAGTACTTC.